The TCR beta chain under discussion was sequenced for a study of blood T cells in healthy people across ages. Study in general: Template switching caught about one barcoded beta molecule for each two T cells. Findings and limits, study-wide: Higher diversity and more naive CD4+ cells were features of long-lived donors, compared to aged donors.

A remark on this clonotype: As yet, its antigen is unknown. One base away lies a much larger clone, so this may be a sequencing read error.

Together with a sample-barcoded 5' primer, a J-beta primer mix was included in a second PCR lasting about 7 to 12 cycles. Each CDR3 protein is one row after TCRdb ran MiXCR on the 5' RACE reads. Altogether about 290,000 distinct CDR3 sequences are present, around 29% being singletons, with the ten largest covering roughly 28%. Isolation of PBMCs gave at least 6 million cells per sample. Per germline, CDR1 SGHTA and CDR2 FQGNSA. The CDR3 spans 15 residues. The rearrangement links TRBV7-2 to TRBJ2-2; 8 nucleotides match TRBD2. The sequenced sample consisted of blood. This TCR was recovered from a woman aged 70-85 years in good health. The CDR3 protein is CASSGLKREIGEVFF. The CDR3 bases are TGTGCCAGCAGCGGATTGAAGCGGGAGATCGGGGAGGTGTTTTTT.